This entry lists 8 T cell receptor beta chains sequenced from one sample in a study of shared T cell receptors in the human thymus (dated by TCRdb to the early 2020s). The receptor library was made with the immunoSEQ multiplex PCR assay. The table was pulled from immuneACCESS by TCRdb, which kept in-frame rearrangements only. Such tables lose some clones; where checked, under half of the loss comes from unresolved V genes, and the rest has no known cause. The table for this sample lists about 540,000 clones; about 84% of them were counted only once. More than 0.01% of the sample belongs to the ten largest clones. A further study also used this sample, focusing on human thymus T cells.

The sequencing sample was made of thymocytes. Receptors originate from a boy younger than two with a congenital heart defect. Donor details come from another sample of the same person, matched by shared clones.

The chain carries TRBV27 and TRBJ2-1; possibly TRBD1 for D (6 bases). The length of the CDR3 is 12 residues. CDR1 is MNHEY, CDR2 SMNVEV, per germline (reference sequence). The V end was cut by 5 bases, the J end by 5 bases, with 7 bases between. In DNA form, the CDR3 reads TGTGCCAGCAGTACAGGGAACAATGAGCAGTTCTTC. Its protein product is CASSTGNNEQFF.

The chain has TRBV6-1 and TRBJ2-1; 8 bases align to TRBD2. Germline trimming cut 4 bases from V and 16 bases from J; bases unmatched to any gene: 9. Per germline, CDR1 MNHNS and CDR2 SASEGT. The CDR3 runs 12 residues. The CDR3 DNA follows: TGTGCCAGCAGTGTTAGGCCGGGACTAGTCTTCTTC. It is translated as CASSVRPGLVFF.

The genes are TRBV7-9 and TRBJ1-1; a weak D match, TRBD1 (5 bases). The CDR3 runs 17 residues. Germline V gene data show CDR1 as SEHNR and CDR2 as FQNEAQ (reference sequence). Trimming took off 1 base at V and 0 bases at J, with 15 bases between the two ends. Here the CDR3 DNA reads TGTGCCAGCAGCTTAGTCACCAGGGCAGTCATGAACACTGAAGCTTTCTTT. Protein product: CASSLVTRAVMNTEAFF.

This clone has only one observation. The CDR3 spells CASSPPFLEEKLFF. DNA of the CDR3: TGTGCCAGTAGTCCCCCTTTTTTGGAGGAAAAACTGTTTTTT. The V call is TRBV19, the J call TRBJ1-4; D remains ambiguous. The CDR3 is 14 residues long. V was cut by 5 bases and J by 8 bases, with 15 bases left in between. CDR1 and CDR2 (germline): LNHDA, SQIVND (reference sequence).

The chain links TRBV11-3 to TRBJ2-3; a possible D gene is TRBD1 (6 bases). The CDR3 sequence is 13 residues long. Germline V gives CDR1 SGHNT, CDR2 YENEEA. V lost 4 bases to trimming and J lost 5 bases, with 10 bases between them. The CDR3 here is CASSSLGGDTQYF. The DNA of the CDR3 is TGTGCCAGCAGCTCTCTAGGGGGAGATACGCAGTATTTT.

The chain is built from TRBV11-1 and TRBJ2-7; TRBD1 matches at 8 bases. Trimming removed 0 bases from V and 5 bases from J; junction bases left unmatched: 6. CDR3 length: 15 residues. Germline V gene data show CDR1 as SGHAT and CDR2 as FQDESV (reference sequence). The CDR3 loop reads CASSLAPGQVDEQYF. CDR3 coding DNA: TGTGCCAGCAGCTTAGCGCCGGGACAGGTAGACGAGCAGTACTTC.

The chain recombines TRBV19 with TRBJ2-5, with 8 nucleotides matching TRBD1. The CDR3 is 13 amino acids. Germline loops: CDR1 LNHDA, CDR2 SQIVND (reference sequence). The junction had 1 base not matched to a gene; V was cut back by 6 bases and J by 1 base. CDR3 in amino acids: CASRGTGQETQYF. CDR3 nucleotides: TGTGCCAGTAGGGGGACAGGCCAAGAGACCCAGTACTTC.

This chain joins TRBV9 and TRBJ2-1; 7 bases are a match to TRBD2. Germline CDR1 and CDR2: SGDLS and YYNGEE. The CDR3 consists of 16 residues. V lost 0 bases and J lost 0; bases outside the gene matches: 3. CDR3 loop: CASSVVSGYSYNEQFF. CDR3 sequence (DNA): TGTGCCAGCAGCGTAGTTAGCGGGTACTCCTACAATGAGCAGTTCTTC.